This T cell receptor beta chain was obtained from a study of blood T cell repertoires in COVID-19. On the study more broadly: Samples representing acute and convalescent COVID-19 were sourced from the United States, Italy and Spain. T cells, B-cell-depleted T cells, or PBMCs provided the cDNA or gDNA that served as material.

Per the authors' pipeline: Estimation of nucleated cell counts relied on the amplification of reference gene primers. Generated by immunoSEQ multiplex PCR, the TCRdb table keeps only in-frame clones and is missing some. V and J calls plus clone size are reproduced from that table; the DNA served to infer D and trimming. The sample records some 150,000 clones, approximately 81% being singletons. The CDR3 totals 14 residues. The ends lost 8 bases at V and 3 bases at J; junction bases unmatched: 6. Germline-derived CDR1 and CDR2 are MDHEN and SYDVKM. The gene calls are TRBV28 and TRBJ2-1; 8 bases align to TRBD2. Sample: peripheral blood. The TCR sequence derives from an older woman with active or convalescent COVID-19. This chain's CDR3 is CASGVAGGYNEQFF. CDR3 bases: TGTGCCAGCGGTGTGGCGGGAGGCTACAATGAGCAGTTCTTC. The variable domain in full, completed from reference TRBV28 and TRBJ2-1, reads DVKVTQSSRYLVKRTGEKVFLECVQDMDHENMFWYRQDPGLGLRLIYFSYDVKMKEKGDIPEGYSVSREKKERFSLILESASTNQTSMYLCASGVAGGYNEQFFGPGTRLTVL.